The 9 T cell receptor beta chains below come from one sample, sequenced in a study of CD8 T cells in ankylosing spondylitis. TCRdb reprocessed the 5' RACE reads with MiXCR, giving one entry per CDR3 protein. The sample has some 220,000 distinct CDR3 sequences, 10% seen once. Sequencing used blood, either unsorted or a sorted T cell fraction (not recorded which). These receptors were collected from a male donor with ankylosing spondylitis or in good health (not recorded which).

This clonotype was seen repeatedly, ten times or more. The rearrangement joins TRBV6-1 to TRBJ2-7; tentatively, D is TRBD1 (5 bases). V lost 3 bases and J lost 3, with 9 bases in between. This CDR3 has 13 amino acids. Germline V lookup: CDR1 MNHNS, CDR2 SASEGT. The chain's CDR3 is CASSDFQGYEQYF. The DNA for the CDR3 is TGTGCCAGCAGTGATTTCCAGGGCTACGAGCAGTACTTC.

The V call is TRBV20-1, the J call TRBJ1-1, with TRBD1 matching 12 bases. This CDR3 contains 17 residues. V shed 5 bases, J shed 6 bases, and the junction held 16 bases outside the gene matches. CDR1 is DFQATT, CDR2 SNEGSKA, per germline (reference sequence). The CDR3 DNA follows: TGCAGTGCTGCCTCCCCGCCGGGACAGGGGGCGGGGGCTGAAGCTTTCTTT. Protein sequence: CSAASPPGQGAGAEAFF.

This clonotype has ten or more counts. This chain uses TRBV5-6 with TRBJ2-2; 10 positions agree with TRBD1. CDR1 SGHDT and CDR2 YYEEEE come from the germline V gene. V dropped 4 bases and J dropped 4; count of bases not matched to a gene: 7. The CDR3 totals 16 residues. The DNA of the CDR3 is TGTGCCAGCAGCCCCCTGACAGGGGGCGGCACCGGGGAGCTGTTTTTT. The encoded protein is CASSPLTGGGTGELFF.

V and J are TRBV7-2 and TRBJ2-1; D may correspond to TRBD1 or TRBD2 (5 bases each). In germline, CDR1 is SGHTA, CDR2 FQGNSA. The ends were cut back, 3 bases at V and 5 bases at J, with 14 bases in the middle. The CDR3 contains 15 residues. The CDR3 nucleotides are TGTGCCAGCAGCTTGGGACGAGGCGCGAACAATGAGCAGTTCTTC. As protein: CASSLGRGANNEQFF.

This clonotype appeared many times. The rearrangement uses TRBV11-3 and TRBJ1-1; D call uncertain. Trimming took 5 bases from V and 7 from J, leaving 2 bases between them. The CDR3 has 9 residues. Germline V gene lookup returns CDR1 SGHNT and CDR2 YENEEA. Here the CDR3 DNA reads TGTGCCAGCAGCGATGAAGCTTTCTTT. Amino acids: CASSDEAFF.

This clonotype appeared many times. The chain has TRBV5-1 and TRBJ1-1; D remains ambiguous. Trimming cost V 4 bases and J 1 base, with 11 bases left between them. The CDR3 is 14 amino acids. Germline values: CDR1 SGHRS, CDR2 YFSETQ. Here the CDR3 DNA reads TGCGCCAGCAGCCAAACAGAGAAGAACACTGAAGCTTTCTTT. This encodes CASSQTEKNTEAFF.

The table lists this clonotype with many counts. The chain recombines TRBV20-1 with TRBJ2-5; 15 nucleotides line up with TRBD2. CDR1 and CDR2 from the germline V gene are DFQATT and SNEGSKA (reference sequence). Trimming cost V 5 bases and J 5 bases; bases outside gene matches: 3. The CDR3 totals 14 residues. DNA of the CDR3: TGCAGTGCTCGGACTAGCGGGAGGGTTGAGACCCAGTACTTC. As protein: CSARTSGRVETQYF.

This clonotype was picked up many times. The CDR3 region is CASSPGLGFTGELFF. CDR3 in DNA: TGTGCCAGCAGTCCCGGACTAGGCTTTACCGGGGAGCTGTTTTTT. V is TRBV12-3 or TRBV12-4 and J is TRBJ2-2, with 7 bases that match TRBD2. The CDR3 consists of 15 residues. V gave up 5 bases and J gave up 5 bases; unmatched junction bases: 8.

This clonotype showed up many times. The chain couples TRBV5-1 to TRBJ2-7; possibly TRBD2 for D (6 bases). V was shortened by 0 bases and J by 0 bases, with 10 bases between the two germline ends. Germline V lookup: CDR1 SGHRS, CDR2 YFSETQ. The CDR3 sequence is 15 residues long. DNA for the CDR3: TGCGCCAGCAGCTTGGCGGACGGGAGCTCCTACGAGCAGTACTTC. Translated, it gives CASSLADGSSYEQYF.